A selection of T cell receptor beta chains follows, all from one sample in a study of metastatic and nonmetastatic thyroid tumors. TCRdb reanalyzed the PCR reads via MiXCR. The table records some 30,000 clones, 25% to 35% of them present only once. Sequencing was performed on blood. The receptors shown here come from a female donor with papillary thyroid cancer or a benign thyroid nodule (not recorded which). Some clones in this sample may be carry-over from other donors' samples. The conserved cysteine and the conserved F or W are not part of the CDR3 here. Fields, in order: V gene, J gene, CDR3 protein.

TRBV5-1	TRBJ2-7	ASSSGTGTGIENEQY
TRBV28	TRBJ1-2	ASSLQSYGYT
TRBV14	TRBJ2-3	ASSQDPAGSSTDTQY
TRBV20-1	TRBJ1-6	SAGVGWTNSPLH
TRBV28	TRBJ2-1	ASSIIAESSYNEQF
TRBV28	TRBJ2-3	ASREQGAVGTDTQY
TRBV6-1	TRBJ2-7	ASSETGRSSYEQY
TRBV11-1	TRBJ2-3	ASSPSGTSTDTQY
TRBV6-1	TRBJ2-7	ASRGSWGTYEQY
TRBV6-1	TRBJ2-7	ATYSGGYEQY
TRBV20-1	TRBJ2-7	SATGNNEQY
TRBV20-1	TRBJ1-1	SVNKPEAF
TRBV7-8	TRBJ2-7	ASSLGGQTHNYEQY
TRBV7-9	TRBJ2-7	ASSGPADGSEQY
TRBV10-1	TRBJ2-7	ASSEGRYEQY
TRBV2	TRBJ1-3	ASSESAAGNTIY
TRBV19	TRBJ2-1	ASGHNEQF
TRBV11-3	TRBJ2-3	ASSLGMGNTQY
TRBV12-3/TRBV12-4	TRBJ1-1	ASSYWDTEAF
TRBV27	TRBJ2-7	ASSRLADAYEQY
TRBV19	TRBJ1-1	ASSIQGPGTEAF
TRBV6-1	TRBJ1-5	ASTLRGPLSNQPQH
TRBV18	TRBJ2-1	ASRSYEQF
TRBV11-2	TRBJ2-2	ATGRAGELF
TRBV6-1	TRBJ2-7	ASSEILASEQY
TRBV19	TRBJ2-7	ASSTGQEIDEQY
TRBV5-1	TRBJ1-2	ASSVSGTDYGYT
TRBV6-5	TRBJ1-3	ASSYSGDYGGNTIY
TRBV2	TRBJ2-7	ASSGGQGTGAYEQY
TRBV2	TRBJ2-7	ASSLYEQY
TRBV7-2	TRBJ2-2	ASSRLAGNTGELF
TRBV4-3	TRBJ2-1	ASSQDGLPRNEQF
TRBV19	TRBJ1-5	ASSIARGSNQPQH
TRBV5-1	TRBJ2-2	ASGAMGQITGELF
TRBV2	TRBJ2-3	ASSAVVSTDTQY
TRBV5-1	TRBJ1-3	ASSLGLRTPFSGNTIY
TRBV5-1	TRBJ1-1	ASSLSGMNTEAF
TRBV6-1	TRBJ1-1	ASSRQVAGTEAF
TRBV6-1	TRBJ1-2	ASRPGQGHYGYT
TRBV6-2/TRBV6-3	TRBJ1-1	ASSFTGQEAF
TRBV20-1	TRBJ2-1	SARDNGGEQF
TRBV11-3	TRBJ2-1	ASSLGGVSSYNEQF
TRBV6-2/TRBV6-3	TRBJ2-6	ASSWSGIPSVLT
TRBV7-3	TRBJ2-7	VIRGETQYEQY
TRBV18	TRBJ1-2	ASSLNRGGYT
TRBV19	TRBJ1-1	ASRQGQNTEAF
TRBV30	TRBJ1-6	AWSVTRGGSPLH
TRBV28	TRBJ2-7	ASSLRRTGTYDQY
TRBV10-1	TRBJ2-5	ASMNGGGETQY
TRBV11-3	TRBJ1-1	ASSLGGWTEAF
TRBV11-2	TRBJ2-1	ASSLSSLNEQF
TRBV6-1	TRBJ1-2	ASIPTGGVDGYT
TRBV20-1	TRBJ2-1	SASKHLRTGGNEQF